Listed below are T cell receptor beta chains from one sample, sequenced in a study of cytomegalovirus exposure and HLA in healthy donors. Using immunoSEQ multiplex PCR, the repertoire was profiled, and TCRdb retains in-frame clones only, with some absent. There are 200,000 or so clones in the sample; roughly 82% occur only once, and 13% lies in the top ten. Sequencing input: PBMCs. The origin of the receptors is a woman in her 30s in good health and CMV-seropositive. Both conserved end residues are part of each CDR3. Fields, in order: V gene, J gene, D gene, CDR3 protein, CDR3 DNA. A D gene is named only where the DNA matches it firmly.

TRBV6-5	TRBJ2-1	TRBD2	CASSYNTGGWNEQFF	TGTGCCAGCAGTTATAATACGGGAGGGTGGAATGAGCAGTTCTTC
TRBV29-1	TRBJ2-3	NA	CSVRKTSTDTQYF	TGCAGCGTTCGAAAGACTAGCACAGATACGCAGTATTTT
TRBV5-1	TRBJ2-7	NA	CASSSGYEQYF	TGCGCCAGCAGCTCCGGGTACGAGCAGTACTTC
TRBV5-6	TRBJ2-7	NA	CASSLRQTSYEQYF	TGTGCCAGCAGCTTGCGACAGACATCCTACGAGCAGTACTTC
TRBV20-1	TRBJ1-2	NA	CSVTGSTF	TGCAGTGTCACAGGATCCACCTTC
TRBV6-5	TRBJ2-1	NA	CASSYESARYYNEQFF	TGTGCCAGCAGTTACGAGTCGGCGCGGTACTACAATGAGCAGTTCTTC
TRBV15	TRBJ1-4	NA	CATSRTGFNEKLFF	TGTGCCACCAGCAGGACAGGTTTTAATGAAAAACTGTTTTTT
TRBV6-1	TRBJ2-1	TRBD2	CASSKGTSGRGRGDEQFF	TGTGCCAGCAGTAAAGGGACTAGCGGGAGGGGCAGGGGCGATGAGCAGTTCTTC
TRBV2	TRBJ1-4	TRBD1	CASSRARTGNEKLFF	TGTGCCAGCAGCAGAGCGAGGACAGGGAATGAAAAACTGTTTTTT
TRBV11-2	TRBJ2-1	TRBD2	CASSKSGGNEQFF	TGTGCCAGCAGCAAAAGCGGGGGCAATGAGCAGTTCTTC
TRBV13	TRBJ2-1	NA	CASSLWNRASYNEQFF	TGTGCCAGCAGCTTATGGAACAGGGCGTCCTACAATGAGCAGTTCTTC